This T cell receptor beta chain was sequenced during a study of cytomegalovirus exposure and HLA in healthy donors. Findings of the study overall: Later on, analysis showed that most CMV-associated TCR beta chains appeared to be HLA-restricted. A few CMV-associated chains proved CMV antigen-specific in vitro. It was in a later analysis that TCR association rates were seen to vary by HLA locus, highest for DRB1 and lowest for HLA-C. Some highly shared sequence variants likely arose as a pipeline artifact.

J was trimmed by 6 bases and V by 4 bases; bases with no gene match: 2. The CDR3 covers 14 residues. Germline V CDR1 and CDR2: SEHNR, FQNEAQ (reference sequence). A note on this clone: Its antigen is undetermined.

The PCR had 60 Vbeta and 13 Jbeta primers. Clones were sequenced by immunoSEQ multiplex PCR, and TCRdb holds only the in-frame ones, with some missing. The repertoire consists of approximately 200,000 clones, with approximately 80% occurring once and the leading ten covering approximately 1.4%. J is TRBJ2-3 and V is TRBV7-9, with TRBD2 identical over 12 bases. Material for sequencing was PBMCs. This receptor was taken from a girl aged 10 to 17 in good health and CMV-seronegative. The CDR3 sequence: CASSSSGGADTQYF. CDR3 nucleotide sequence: TGTGCCAGCAGCTCTAGCGGGGGGGCGGATACGCAGTATTTT.